This entry concerns a single T cell receptor (beta chain). This clone was detected once. No antigen is known for it. Nothing much larger sits one base from this clone, and base qualities are not available. Receptors were amplified or captured by the immunoSEQ multiplex PCR assay. TCRdb holds this immuneACCESS table with in-frame rearrangements only. Some clones are missing; in checked studies, unresolved V genes explain under half, and the rest has no known cause. The sample table shows tens of thousands of clones, and approximately 95% are seen once. The ten most abundant clones make up 0.2% to 0.3% of the sample. The trim is 0 bases for V and 2 bases for J, with a gap of 10 bases between the germline ends. From its cysteine to its phenylalanine, the CDR3 spans 15 amino acids. CDR3 DNA only is kept here, 45 bases in frame from base 1. From the germline V gene, CDR1 is SGHRS and CDR2 is YFSETQ. This entry is derived from a study of technical replicates of blood from a handful of donors (dated by TCRdb to the late 2010s).

The clonotype comes from a human donor in good health. This receptor chain uses TRBV5-1 and TRBJ2-3; TRBD2 is possibly the D segment (5 matching bases). Sequences were obtained from T cells isolated from PBMCs. The nucleotide sequence reads as follows: TGCGCCAGCAGCTTGGGGCGGGTAACCACAGATACGCAGTATTTT. This is translated as CASSLGRVTTDTQYF.